Listed below are T cell receptor beta chains from one sample, sequenced in a study of beta chain features in type 1 diabetes. The repertoire was sequenced with immunoSEQ multiplex PCR; TCRdb's copy has only in-frame clones and lacks some. In the table there are approximately 140,000 clones, 6.5% to 8.5% of which are singletons. The sample was central memory CD4+ T cells from blood. The receptors shown here come from a woman younger than 45 in good health. CDR3s include the opening cysteine and the closing phenylalanine or tryptophan. D genes are given only for firm matches. Expanded clones get a size class; other rows say once, few or many, or leave the size out.

.	16	many	TRBJ2-1	TRBV11-1	CASSSSGHSTYNEQFF	TGTGCCAGCAGCTCCTCAGGGCATTCAACCTACAATGAGCAGTTCTTC
TRBD1	15	few	TRBJ1-5	TRBV29-1	CSVGLGTGPNQPQHF	TGCAGCGTTGGTCTCGGGACAGGCCCCAATCAGCCCCAGCATTTT
.	15	.	TRBJ2-3	TRBV7-3	CASSLGRTETDTQYF	TGTGCCAGCAGCTTAGGCCGGACAGAGACAGATACGCAGTATTTT
.	15	many	TRBJ2-6	TRBV7-3	CASSSQGTGANVLTF	TGTGCCAGCAGCTCCCAGGGGACTGGGGCCAACGTCCTGACTTTC
.	13	.	TRBJ2-3	TRBV5-1	CASSELGTDTQYF	TGCGCCAGCAGCGAGCTAGGCACAGATACGCAGTATTTT
TRBD2	15	few	TRBJ2-5	TRBV6-1	CASSAGLAGRETQYF	TGTGCCAGCAGTGCGGGACTAGCGGGACGAGAGACCCAGTACTTC
.	14	.	TRBJ2-7	TRBV29-1	CSVIFQGSGYEQYF	TGCAGCGTTATATTCCAGGGGTCTGGCTACGAGCAGTACTTC
.	14	many	TRBJ2-5	TRBV18	CASSPRQIQETQYF	TGTGCCAGCTCACCCCGACAGATTCAAGAGACCCAGTACTTC
TRBD1	12	.	TRBJ1-2	TRBV30	CAWRHDRGGYTF	TGTGCCTGGAGGCACGACAGGGGCGGCTACACCTTC
.	14	few	TRBJ1-2	TRBV7-9	CASSLDTGKDGYTF	TGTGCCAGCAGCTTAGATACAGGGAAAGATGGCTACACCTTC
TRBD2	18	few	TRBJ2-6	TRBV11-2	CASSLVAGARSGANVLTF	TGTGCCAGCAGCTTAGTAGCGGGAGCGCGCTCTGGGGCCAACGTCCTGACTTTC
TRBD2	17	few	TRBJ2-1	TRBV18	CASSQTSGPSSYNEQFF	TGTGCCAGCTCACAGACTAGCGGGCCGAGCTCCTACAATGAGCAGTTCTTC
.	14	.	TRBJ2-2	TRBV10-3	CAIAKGEGTGELFF	TGTGCCATCGCAAAGGGCGAGGGCACCGGGGAGCTGTTTTTT
.	14	many	TRBJ1-4	TRBV7-9	CASSRGQGGGKLFF	TGTGCCAGCAGCCGCGGTCAGGGCGGCGGAAAACTGTTTTTT
.	13	few	TRBJ1-2	TRBV2	CASTPDSSRGYTF	TGTGCCAGCACCCCGGACAGTAGCAGGGGCTACACCTTC
TRBD2	16	few	TRBJ2-1	TRBV7-3	CASSLAFAGGQNEQFF	TGTGCCAGCAGCTTAGCGTTCGCGGGAGGGCAAAATGAGCAGTTCTTC
.	13	few	TRBJ1-2	TRBV9	CASSTAGGYGYTF	TGTGCCAGCAGCACAGCGGGGGGCTATGGCTACACCTTC
.	12	.	TRBJ2-4	TRBV5-1	CASKLGEDIQYF	TGCGCCAGCAAGCTCGGGGAGGACATTCAGTACTTC
TRBD2	14	few	TRBJ2-1	TRBV5-4	CASSTGLAMHEQFF	TGTGCCAGCAGCACTGGACTAGCGATGCATGAGCAGTTCTTC
.	13	many	TRBJ2-7	TRBV7-3	CASSPDRLGEQYF	TGTGCCAGCAGCCCTGACCGACTAGGCGAGCAGTACTTC